This TCR beta chain derives from a study of beta chain features in type 1 diabetes. Findings of the study overall: Naive, central memory and Treg TCRB repertoires appeared more alike in patients than in healthy donors. In these data, an HLA type influence on TCRB rearrangement remained unresolved.

Via the markers CD45RO/CCR7/CD25/CD127/CD95/CD27, stem cell-like memory, regulatory, central memory and naive CD4+ cells were sorted. A few counts support this clone. No antigen is known for it. Every bit of the isolated RNA underwent reverse transcription, so sequencing read expressed TCRB transcripts. Sequencing was performed with immunoSEQ multiplex PCR; in TCRdb, only in-frame clones are kept and a portion is missing. The repertoire holds hundreds of thousands of clones, with around 16% as singletons. Sequenced sample: naive CD4+ T cells from blood. This TCR derives from a man younger than 35 in good health.

CDR3 in DNA: TGTGCCAGCAGCCCGTCCATCCGGGAAGTGAACACTGAAGCTTTCTTT. Residues: CASSPSIREVNTEAFF. V and J are TRBV7-9 and TRBJ1-1; D ambiguous. CDR3 length: 16 residues. Trimming took 5 bases from V and 0 from J, leaving 16 bases between them. Germline V gene sequence: CDR1 SEHNR, CDR2 FQNEAQ (reference sequence).